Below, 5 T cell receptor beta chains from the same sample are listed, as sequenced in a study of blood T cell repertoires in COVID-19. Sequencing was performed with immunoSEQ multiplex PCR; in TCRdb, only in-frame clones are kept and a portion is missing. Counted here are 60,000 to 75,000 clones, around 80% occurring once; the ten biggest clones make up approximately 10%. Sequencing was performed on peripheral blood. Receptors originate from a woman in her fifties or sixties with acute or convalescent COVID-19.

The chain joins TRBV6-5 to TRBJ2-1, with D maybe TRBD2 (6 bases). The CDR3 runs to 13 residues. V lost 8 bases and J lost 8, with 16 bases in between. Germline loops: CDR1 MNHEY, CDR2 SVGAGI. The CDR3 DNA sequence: TGTGCCAGCGGAGGGTCCTGGGAGGATGAGCAGTTCTTC. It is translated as CASGGSWEDEQFF.

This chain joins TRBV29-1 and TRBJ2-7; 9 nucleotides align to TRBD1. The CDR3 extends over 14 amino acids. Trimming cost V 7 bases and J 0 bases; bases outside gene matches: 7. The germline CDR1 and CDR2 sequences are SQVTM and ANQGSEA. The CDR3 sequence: CSAGTGSDSYEQYF. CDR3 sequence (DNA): TGCAGCGCCGGGACAGGGAGTGACTCCTACGAGCAGTACTTC.

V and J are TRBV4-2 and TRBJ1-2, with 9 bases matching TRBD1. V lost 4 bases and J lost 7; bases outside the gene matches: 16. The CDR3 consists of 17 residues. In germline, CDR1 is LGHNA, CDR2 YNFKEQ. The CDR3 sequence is CASSREWIQGAGSGYTF. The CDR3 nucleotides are TGTGCCAGCAGCCGAGAATGGATACAGGGGGCTGGTTCTGGCTACACCTTC.

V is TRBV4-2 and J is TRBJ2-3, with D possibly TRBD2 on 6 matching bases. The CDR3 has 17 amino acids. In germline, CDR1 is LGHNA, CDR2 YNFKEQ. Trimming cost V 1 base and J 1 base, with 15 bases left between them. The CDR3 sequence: CASSQGTGDRGTDTQYF. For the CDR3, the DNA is TGTGCCAGCAGCCAAGGTACGGGAGACCGGGGCACAGATACGCAGTATTTT.

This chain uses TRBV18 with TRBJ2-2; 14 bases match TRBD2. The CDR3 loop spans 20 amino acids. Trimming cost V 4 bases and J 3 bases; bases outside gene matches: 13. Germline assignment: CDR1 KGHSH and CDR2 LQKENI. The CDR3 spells CASSLTPGLAGEGDTGELFF. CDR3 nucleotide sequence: TGTGCCAGCTCACTAACACCGGGACTAGCGGGAGAAGGGGACACCGGGGAGCTGTTTTTT.